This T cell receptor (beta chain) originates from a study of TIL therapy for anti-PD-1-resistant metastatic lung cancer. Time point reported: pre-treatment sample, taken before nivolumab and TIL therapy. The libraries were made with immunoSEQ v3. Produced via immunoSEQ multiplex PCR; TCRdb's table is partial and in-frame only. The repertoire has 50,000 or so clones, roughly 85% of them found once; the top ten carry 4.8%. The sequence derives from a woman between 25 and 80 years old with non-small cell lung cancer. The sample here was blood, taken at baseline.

The CDR3 is CASSPQGLAGVEQYF. The CDR3 DNA reads as TGTGCCAGCAGCCCCCAGGGACTAGCGGGAGTCGAGCAGTACTTC. The chain combines TRBV11-2 with TRBJ2-7; 14 bases map to TRBD2. J was trimmed by 6 bases and V by 5 bases; bases with no gene match: 6. This CDR3 has 15 amino acids. Germline-derived CDR1 and CDR2 are SGHAT and FQNNGV.